Following are 18 T cell receptor beta chains from one sample sequenced in a study of T cells in tuberculosis. After thawing and overnight rest, PBMC were stained with GMM-loaded CD1B tetramer, viability dye and anti-CD3 for sorting. CD1B tetramers were loaded with Rhodococcus equi-derived C32 glucose monomycolate. Libraries were prepared by immunoSEQ multiplex PCR; TCRdb keeps only in-frame clonotypes and omits some of them. The sample includes 88,000 or so clones, under 95% of them seen just once. The sample comprised CD1b-GMM tetramer-negative cells sorted from PBMCs. The source of these receptors is an adult woman with latent tuberculosis.

The chain has TRBV27 and TRBJ2-1; 10 bases are shared with TRBD1. Unmatched junction bases numbered 8, after V lost 6 bases and J lost 6 bases. This CDR3 has 15 amino acids. Per germline, CDR1 MNHEY and CDR2 SMNVEV (reference sequence). The DNA of the CDR3 is TGTGCCAGCAGGAACCTGGGACAGGGGAGCAATGAGCAGTTCTTC. It codes for CASRNLGQGSNEQFF.

The rearrangement uses TRBV5-4 and TRBJ2-7; 9 bases match TRBD2. V was pared by 1 base and J by 2 bases, with 4 bases of the junction left unmatched. This CDR3 comprises 15 residues. CDR1 is SGHNT, CDR2 YYREEE, per germline (reference sequence). The DNA of the CDR3 is TGTGCCAGCAGCTTGAAGCGGGGGGACCCCTACGAGCAGTACTTC. As protein: CASSLKRGDPYEQYF.

V gene TRBV27 combines with J gene TRBJ1-5; 8 positions agree with TRBD1. CDR3 length equals 16 residues. Germline V CDR1 and CDR2: MNHEY, SMNVEV (reference sequence). The junction had 11 bases not matched to a gene; V was cut back by 6 bases and J by 4 bases. CDR3 residues: CASRPTGGLGNQPQHF. Here the CDR3 DNA reads TGTGCCAGCAGGCCAACAGGGGGTCTAGGAAATCAGCCCCAGCATTTT.

This rearrangement joins TRBV6-5 to TRBJ2-5; D gene ambiguous. This CDR3 spans 14 amino acids. Trimming cost V 1 base and J 1 base, with 7 bases left between them. Germline lookup yields CDR1 MNHEY and CDR2 SVGAGI. CDR3 sequence reads: CASSYYRSQETQYF. The CDR3 DNA follows: TGTGCCAGCAGTTACTATCGGAGCCAAGAGACCCAGTACTTC.

J is TRBJ2-1 and V is TRBV5-1; 9 nucleotides match TRBD2. Germline V gene sequence: CDR1 SGHRS, CDR2 YFSETQ. With 1 base clipped from V and 2 bases from J, the junction kept 4 bases outside the gene matches. This CDR3 is 16 amino acids long. The CDR3 DNA reads as TGCGCCAGCAGCTTGCCTAGCGGGGAACCCTACAATGAGCAGTTCTTC. Its protein product is CASSLPSGEPYNEQFF. Supplemented by reference TRBV5-1 and TRBJ2-1, the full variable domain reads KAGVTQTPRYLIKTRGQQVTLSCSPISGHRSVSWYQQTPGQGLQFLFEYFSETQRNKGNFPGRFSGRQFSNSRSEMNVSTLELGDSALYLCASSLPSGEPYNEQFFGPGTRLTVL.

This sequence joins TRBV2 and TRBJ1-2, with D perhaps TRBD1 (5 bases). The germline V gene has CDR1 SNHLY and CDR2 FYNNEI. The CDR3 has 11 residues. V was shortened by 7 bases and J by 4 bases, with 7 bases between the two germline ends. This CDR3 reads CASTDSYGYTF. CDR3 nucleotide sequence: TGTGCCAGCACCGACAGCTATGGCTACACCTTC.

This chain joins TRBV19 and TRBJ2-1; TRBD2 matches 9 bases. The germline V gene has CDR1 LNHDA and CDR2 SQIVND (reference sequence). Trimming removed 4 bases from V and 7 bases from J; junction bases left unmatched: 2. This CDR3 comprises 13 residues. The DNA for the CDR3 is TGTGCCAGTAGTACTAGCGGGGAGAATGAGCAGTTCTTC. This encodes CASSTSGENEQFF. Full variable domain (outside the CDR3, taken from reference TRBV19 and TRBJ2-1): DGGITQSPKYLFRKEGQNVTLSCEQNLNHDAMYWYRQDPGQGLRLIYYSQIVNDFQKGDIAEGYSVSREKKESFPLTVTSAQKNPTAFYLCASSTSGENEQFFGPGTRLTVL.

V is TRBV28 and J is TRBJ2-7; D gene ambiguous. CDR3 length equals 14 residues. In germline, CDR1 is MDHEN, CDR2 SYDVKM. Trimming cost V 6 bases and J 7 bases, with 19 bases left between them. CDR3 residues: CASRAITPALEQYV. The CDR3 DNA reads as TGTGCCAGCAGGGCGATTACACCTGCCTTGGAGCAGTACGTC.

This chain links TRBV18 with TRBJ2-1; TRBD1 agrees at 7 bases. CDR1 is KGHSH and CDR2 is LQKENI in the germline V gene. J was trimmed by 0 bases and V by 2 bases; bases with no gene match: 1. The CDR3 is 15 amino acids. The DNA for the CDR3 is TGTGCCAGCTCACCAGCAGGGGGCTCCTACAATGAGCAGTTCTTC. Its protein product is CASSPAGGSYNEQFF.

On this clone itself: One end of the junction is discordant with germline, which a read error may explain. The chain uses TRBV11-2 and TRBJ2-3; TRBD1 might be the D (7 bases). The CDR3 runs 14 residues. The germline V gene has CDR1 SGHAT and CDR2 FQNNGV. This CDR3 reads CASRLAAGGDTQYF. The CDR3, as DNA: TGTGCCAGCCGCTTAGCGGCAGGGGGAGATACGCAGTATTTT.

The J gene is TRBJ2-7, the V gene TRBV29-1; 8 positions agree with TRBD2. CDR1 and CDR2 from the germline V gene are SQVTM and ANQGSEA. J gave up 3 bases and V 6 bases, and 4 bases lay outside the gene matches. The CDR3 has 12 amino acids. CDR3 bases: TGCAGCGTAAGAAGCGGGAGCTACGAGCAGTACTTC. This codes for CSVRSGSYEQYF.

The chain couples TRBV19 to TRBJ2-1; the match to TRBD2 covers 9 bases. J gave up 7 bases and V 3 bases, and 7 bases lay outside the gene matches. This CDR3 is built from 15 residues. From germline, CDR1 is LNHDA and CDR2 SQIVND (reference sequence). CDR3 sequence reads: CASSIGGGAGNEQFF. The CDR3 DNA sequence: TGTGCCAGTAGTATTGGCGGGGGGGCCGGAAATGAGCAGTTCTTC.

The gene calls are TRBV9 and TRBJ1-5; no definite D call. V dropped 0 bases and J dropped 3 bases, with 4 bases sitting between them. The CDR3 consists of 13 residues. The V gene's germline CDR1 is SGDLS and CDR2 YYNGEE. CDR3 residues: CASSVDYNQPQHF. The CDR3 DNA reads as TGTGCCAGCAGCGTAGATTACAATCAGCCCCAGCATTTT.

The chain has TRBV7-6 and TRBJ2-3; TRBD2 matches at 13 bases. The CDR3 runs to 18 residues. V shed 4 bases, J shed 3 bases, and the junction held 10 bases outside the gene matches. Per the germline V gene, CDR1 is SGHVS and CDR2 is FNYEAQ. In DNA, the CDR3 is TGTGCCAGCAGCTCTCGGACTAGCGGGGGCTCGGTTACAGATACGCAGTATTTT. This codes for CASSSRTSGGSVTDTQYF.

J is TRBJ1-3 and V is TRBV5-1, with 7 bases lining up with TRBD1. The trim removed 2 bases at V and 1 base at J, leaving 3 bases unmatched. Germline-derived CDR1 and CDR2 are SGHRS and YFSETQ. The CDR3 contains 15 residues. The CDR3 reads CASSLSRGSGNTIYF. The CDR3 DNA sequence: TGCGCCAGCAGCTTATCCAGGGGGTCTGGAAACACCATATATTTT.

V usage is TRBV5-4 and J usage is TRBJ1-2, with 8 bases that match TRBD1. Per the germline V gene, CDR1 is SGHNT and CDR2 is YYREEE (reference sequence). The CDR3 spans 12 residues. The J segment lost 5 bases and the V segment lost 4 bases, leaving 1 base of the junction unmatched. The CDR3 reads CASSRTGYGYTF. The CDR3 DNA reads TGTGCCAGCAGCCGGACAGGGTATGGCTACACCTTC.

The chain employs TRBV25-1 and TRBJ1-6, with a weak D call TRBD1 (6 bases). This CDR3 is 16 amino acids long. Germline V gene sequence: CDR1 MGHDK, CDR2 SYGVNS. V shed 6 bases and J shed 4 bases, with 16 bases lying between them. The CDR3: CASSPPGGGYNSPLHF. CDR3 DNA sequence: TGTGCCAGCAGCCCCCCGGGAGGGGGTTATAATTCACCCCTCCACTTT.

The chain is built from TRBV5-4 and TRBJ1-1; no reliable D call. Trimming took 4 bases from V and 0 from J, leaving 7 bases between them. Germline CDR1 SGHNT, CDR2 YYREEE (reference sequence). There are 13 residues in the CDR3. CDR3 residues: CASSPFMNTEAFF. CDR3 nucleotides: TGTGCCAGCAGCCCCTTTATGAACACTGAAGCTTTCTTT.